The 29 T cell receptor beta chains below all came from one sample that was sequenced in a study of blood T cell repertoires in COVID-19. Here immunoSEQ multiplex PCR was the method, and the copy in TCRdb shows in-frame clones only, minus some. The sample has tens of thousands of clones; 78% are singletons. Sequenced input: peripheral blood. These TCRs come from a man aged 70-80 years with COVID-19, enrolled during active disease.

CDR3 loop: CASSPSRGETQYF. Here the CDR3 DNA reads TGTGCCAGCAGCCCCTCCCGGGGAGAGACCCAGTACTTC. The chain carries TRBV11-2 and TRBJ2-5; TRBD2 is a possible D gene (5 bases). The V gene's germline CDR1 is SGHAT and CDR2 FQNNGV. The V end lost 5 bases, the J end lost 4 bases, and 11 bases lay between the germline ends. The CDR3 totals 13 residues.

The genes are TRBV4-1 and TRBJ2-7; D is uncertain. CDR1 is MGHRA, CDR2 YSYEKL, per germline. Trimming removed 0 bases from V and 1 base from J, with 10 bases in between. This CDR3 is built from 15 residues. CDR3 in amino acids: CASSQEAALSYEQYF. The CDR3 DNA follows: TGCGCCAGCAGCCAAGAGGCGGCATTATCCTACGAGCAGTACTTC.

The chain has TRBV3-1 (or the pseudogene TRBV3-2) and TRBJ1-3, with 9 bases lining up with TRBD1. The trim removed 7 bases at V and 9 bases at J, leaving 16 bases unmatched. The CDR3 is 16 residues long. From germline, CDR1 is LGHDT and CDR2 YNNKEL (reference sequence). This chain's CDR3 is CASTYLTPGQGSTIYF. The CDR3 nucleotides are TGTGCCAGCACCTACCTTACCCCGGGACAGGGTTCCACCATATATTTT.

The rearrangement uses TRBV6-1 and TRBJ2-4, with 8 bases lining up with TRBD2. CDR3 size: 16 residues. CDR1 MNHNS and CDR2 SASEGT come from the germline V gene. V was pared by 3 bases and J by 0 bases, with 4 bases of the junction left unmatched. The CDR3 region is CASSEKAGGAKNIQYF. DNA of the CDR3: TGTGCCAGCAGTGAGAAGGCGGGAGGAGCCAAAAACATTCAGTACTTC.

The chain carries TRBV6-5 and TRBJ1-3; weak D call: TRBD1 (6 bases). Deletions cut 3 bases from V and 0 bases from J, with 9 bases between. The germline V gene encodes CDR1 MNHEY and CDR2 SVGAGI. The CDR3 consists of 15 residues. The CDR3: CASSYDRSSGNTIYF. The CDR3 DNA sequence: TGTGCCAGCAGTTATGACAGGAGCTCTGGAAACACCATATATTTT.

The chain joins TRBV4-1 to TRBJ1-1; D is unclear. Trimming shortened V by 0 bases and J by 4 bases, and 18 bases separated the two germline ends. CDR3 length: 17 residues. Germline V gene sequence: CDR1 MGHRA, CDR2 YSYEKL. The CDR3 reads CASSQEHRLRLGTEAFF. CDR3 sequence (DNA): TGCGCCAGCAGCCAAGAGCACAGACTAAGATTGGGCACTGAAGCTTTCTTT.

This chain joins TRBV30 and TRBJ1-2; TRBD1 matches at 7 bases. The CDR3 has 16 residues. Germline trimming cut 4 bases from V and 1 base from J; bases unmatched to any gene: 12. CDR1 is GTSNPN and CDR2 is SVGIG in the germline V gene (reference sequence). CDR3 protein: CAWTLTGTDHNYGYTF. In nucleotides, the CDR3 is TGTGCCTGGACTCTAACCGGGACAGACCATAACTATGGCTACACCTTC.

The chain uses TRBV12-3 or TRBV12-4 and TRBJ1-6; unclear D gene. Trimming stripped 6 bases from V and 9 bases from J, with 9 bases between. This CDR3 contains 12 residues. CDR3 nucleotides: TGTGCCAGCAGCTTCCTGAGTTCACCCCTCCACTTT. Translation: CASSFLSSPLHF.

The chain recombines TRBV7-9 with TRBJ1-6; 7 bases map to TRBD1. Trimming removed 4 bases from V and 6 bases from J; junction bases left unmatched: 6. In germline, CDR1 is SEHNR, CDR2 FQNEAQ (reference sequence). The CDR3 has 15 residues. CDR3 nucleotide sequence: TGTGCCAGCAGCTCAGGGGGACCGCTTAATTCACCCCTCCACTTT. Its protein product is CASSSGGPLNSPLHF.

V is TRBV19 and J is TRBJ1-1; 8 positions match TRBD1. Germline V gene data show CDR1 as LNHDA and CDR2 as SQIVND (reference sequence). The CDR3 has 14 residues. With V trimmed by 8 bases and J by 3 bases, 8 bases remained unmatched. The DNA of the CDR3 is TGTGCCAGTGACAGGGGTAATTTCCACACTGAAGCTTTCTTT. Translated: CASDRGNFHTEAFF. The full variable domain, in which reference TRBV19 and TRBJ1-1 provide the parts outside the CDR3, is DGGITQSPKYLFRKEGQNVTLSCEQNLNHDAMYWYRQDPGQGLRLIYYSQIVNDFQKGDIAEGYSVSREKKESFPLTVTSAQKNPTAFYLCASDRGNFHTEAFFGQGTRLTVV.

This rearrangement joins TRBV7-2 to TRBJ1-5; D unclear. The CDR3 consists of 16 residues. CDR1 and CDR2 from the germline V gene are SGHTA and FQGNSA. Deletions cut 1 base from V and 2 bases from J, with 12 bases between. The CDR3 DNA sequence: TGTGCCAGCAGCTTAGGGCCGGGTCGGGGCAATCAGCCCCAGCATTTT. Translating gives CASSLGPGRGNQPQHF.

As DNA, the CDR3 is TGTGCCAGCAGCCGGACCGGGGGGGTGAACACTGAAGCTTTCTTT. Protein sequence: CASSRTGGVNTEAFF. This chain connects TRBV7-2 to TRBJ1-1; the D gene is possibly TRBD1 (5 bases). Germline V gives CDR1 SGHTA, CDR2 FQGNSA. V was trimmed by 5 bases and J by 0 bases, leaving 13 bases between them. CDR3 length equals 15 residues.

The CDR3 DNA reads TGTGCCAGTAGTATATCGACTAGCGGAGATACGCAGTATTTT. Its protein product is CASSISTSGDTQYF. V usage is TRBV19 and J usage is TRBJ2-3, with 9 bases lining up with TRBD2. CDR1 is LNHDA and CDR2 is SQIVND in the germline V gene (reference sequence). The CDR3 contains 14 residues. The V and J ends lost 2 bases and 5 bases, in that order; junction bases with no gene match: 2.

The chain is built from TRBV11-3 and TRBJ2-3; TRBD2 aligns across 10 bases. CDR3 size: 16 residues. Germline CDR1 SGHNT, CDR2 YENEEA. Losses at the gene ends were 4 bases for V and 0 bases for J; bases not matched to a gene: 4. The CDR3 loop reads CASSSGLAASTDTQYF. DNA for the CDR3: TGTGCCAGCAGCTCAGGACTAGCGGCTAGCACAGATACGCAGTATTTT.

This chain joins TRBV3-1 (or the pseudogene TRBV3-2) and TRBJ2-7; TRBD1 is a possible D gene (6 bases). The V and J ends lost 3 bases and 1 base respectively, with 13 bases between them. The CDR3 consists of 15 residues. The germline V gene encodes CDR1 LGHDT and CDR2 YNNKEL (reference sequence). CDR3 in DNA: TGTGCCAGCAGCCAGTCCGACAGGAGATCCTACGAGCAGTACTTC. Amino acid sequence: CASSQSDRRSYEQYF.

This sequence joins TRBV3-1 (or the pseudogene TRBV3-2) and TRBJ1-1; D possibly corresponds to TRBD1 (6 bases). The CDR3 runs to 14 residues. Germline-derived CDR1 and CDR2 are LGHDT and YNNKEL (reference sequence). V shed 4 bases and J shed 1 base, with 10 bases lying between them. Written as DNA, the CDR3 is TGTGCCAGCAGCCTCCGAGGGGGGAACACTGAAGCTTTCTTT. Its translation is CASSLRGGNTEAFF.

The chain couples TRBV28 to TRBJ2-6; a weak D match, TRBD2 (5 bases). Germline CDR1 and CDR2: MDHEN and SYDVKM. The CDR3 has 18 amino acids. The V end was cut by 4 bases, the J end by 0 bases, with 16 bases between. This CDR3 reads CASSWERTGTSGANVLTF. CDR3 coding DNA: TGTGCCAGCAGTTGGGAACGGACGGGAACCTCTGGGGCCAACGTCCTGACTTTC. Drawing the rest from reference TRBV28 and TRBJ2-6, the complete variable domain is DVKVTQSSRYLVKRTGEKVFLECVQDMDHENMFWYRQDPGLGLRLIYFSYDVKMKEKGDIPEGYSVSREKKERFSLILESASTNQTSMYLCASSWERTGTSGANVLTFGAGSRLTVL.

This rearrangement joins TRBV9 to TRBJ2-7; TRBD1 matches 9 bases. Germline values: CDR1 SGDLS, CDR2 YYNGEE. Trimming at V came to 4 bases and at J to 0 bases, leaving 8 bases not matched to a gene. The CDR3 sequence is 16 residues long. DNA of the CDR3: TGTGCCAGCAGCTTGCAGGACAGGGGCAACTCCTACGAGCAGTACTTC. Protein: CASSLQDRGNSYEQYF.

The chain is built from TRBV6-1 and TRBJ1-2; TRBD1 matches 7 bases. CDR1 is MNHNS, CDR2 SASEGT, per germline. The V and J ends lost 3 bases and 3 bases, in that order; junction bases with no gene match: 4. CDR3 length: 14 residues. DNA for the CDR3: TGTGCCAGCAGTGATATAGGGGGCTACTATGGCTACACCTTC. Translated, it gives CASSDIGGYYGYTF.

The V call is TRBV5-1, the J call TRBJ1-1, with 7 bases fitting TRBD1. The trim removed 0 bases at V and 4 bases at J, leaving 3 bases unmatched. The germline V gene has CDR1 SGHRS and CDR2 YFSETQ. The CDR3 has 14 residues. CDR3 sequence (DNA): TGCGCCAGCAGCTTGGGAGGGGGCGGCACTGAAGCTTTCTTT. It yields the protein CASSLGGGGTEAFF.

This clone has more than one count but fewer than ten. V and J are TRBV20-1 and TRBJ1-2; D gene unclear. This CDR3 has 11 residues. V was trimmed by 6 bases and J by 8 bases, leaving 13 bases between them. Per germline, CDR1 DFQATT and CDR2 SNEGSKA (reference sequence). CDR3 nucleotide sequence: TGCAGTGCACGGAGAGGGTTCGGCTACACCTTC. Protein product: CSARRGFGYTF.

This CDR3 reads CASSSEGTAQETQYF. CDR3 DNA: TGTGCCAGCAGCTCCGAAGGGACAGCACAAGAGACCCAGTACTTC. The rearrangement joins TRBV5-6 to TRBJ2-5, with 7 bases fitting TRBD1. The CDR3 extends over 15 amino acids. V shed 3 bases, J shed 2 bases, and the junction held 7 bases outside the gene matches. The germline gives CDR1 SGHDT, CDR2 YYEEEE.

This chain links TRBV4-3 with TRBJ2-7; 9 nucleotides agree with TRBD2. The CDR3 has 15 amino acids. The germline CDR1 and CDR2 sequences are LGHNA and YSLEER. Trimming took 4 bases from V and 7 from J; bases not matched to a gene: 11. The chain's CDR3 is CASSLDAGGPGEQYF. The DNA of the CDR3 is TGCGCCAGCAGCCTGGATGCGGGAGGGCCGGGTGAGCAGTACTTC.

This clone was counted only a few times. The chain recombines TRBV6-5 with TRBJ1-1, with a tentative D call TRBD1 (6 bases). Trimming left V 2 bases short and J 3 bases short, with 7 bases between. The CDR3 has 13 amino acids. Germline loops: CDR1 MNHEY, CDR2 SVGAGI. CDR3 nucleotide sequence: TGTGCCAGCAGTTACAACAGGGACACTGAAGCTTTCTTT. Amino acids: CASSYNRDTEAFF.

V usage is TRBV10-3 and J usage is TRBJ2-1; no definite D call. With 5 bases removed from V and 5 bases from J, the gap between germline ends came to 7 bases. The V gene's germline CDR1 is ENHRY and CDR2 SYGVKD. This CDR3 is 12 amino acids long. The CDR3 nucleotides read TGTGCCATCAGTAGACTGGACAATGAGCAGTTCTTC. Protein: CAISRLDNEQFF.

The chain carries TRBV5-1 and TRBJ1-3; no clear D. Germline loops: CDR1 SGHRS, CDR2 YFSETQ. V lost 4 bases and J 0 bases, leaving 5 bases between the germline ends. The CDR3 totals 13 residues. The CDR3 region is CASSTYSGNTIYF. As DNA, the CDR3 is TGCGCCAGCAGCACCTACTCTGGAAACACCATATATTTT. The full variable domain, completed using reference TRBV5-1 and TRBJ1-3, is KAGVTQTPRYLIKTRGQQVTLSCSPISGHRSVSWYQQTPGQGLQFLFEYFSETQRNKGNFPGRFSGRQFSNSRSEMNVSTLELGDSALYLCASSTYSGNTIYFGEGSWLTVV.

V and J are TRBV18 and TRBJ2-7, with TRBD1 as a possible D gene (5 bases). Per germline, CDR1 KGHSH and CDR2 LQKENI. This CDR3 region has 15 residues. The V end was cut by 6 bases, the J end by 0 bases, with 15 bases between. CDR3 nucleotide sequence: TGTGCCAGCTCGCCGACAGAACTAACCTCCTACGAGCAGTACTTC. Encoded protein: CASSPTELTSYEQYF.

This chain joins TRBV15 and TRBJ1-4; D not certain. The CDR3 runs 15 residues. Trimming pared 2 bases from V and 4 bases from J, leaving 11 bases between. Germline lookup yields CDR1 LNHNV and CDR2 YYDKDF (reference sequence). The DNA for the CDR3 is TGTGCCACCAGCAGAACTCCTACTGGTAATGAAAAACTGTTTTTT. This gives the protein CATSRTPTGNEKLFF.

The genes are TRBV27 and TRBJ2-7; tentative D call: TRBD2 (6 bases). Germline V gene sequence: CDR1 MNHEY, CDR2 SMNVEV (reference sequence). V dropped 3 bases and J dropped 6 bases, with 15 bases sitting between them. The CDR3 contains 14 residues. For the CDR3, the DNA is TGTGCCAGCAGTTTGAGGCAGGGAGGAGGCGAGCAGTACTTC. Protein: CASSLRQGGGEQYF.